This T cell receptor beta chain was sequenced in a study of blood T cell repertoires in COVID-19. Study-wide context: COVID-19 samples, acute and convalescent, were from the United States, Italy and Spain. PBMCs, B-cell-depleted T cells, or T cells provided the cDNA or gDNA that made up the material.

V gave up 2 bases and J gave up 0 bases, with 7 bases separating them. Germline V CDR1 and CDR2: SGHTA, FQGNSA. The CDR3 extends over 14 amino acids. Here immunoSEQ multiplex PCR was the method, and the copy in TCRdb shows in-frame clones only, minus some. Of under 250,000 clones listed, 80% to 90% are singletons. This TCR was recovered from a woman in her 30s who had been exposed to COVID-19. Sequenced input: PBMCs or T cells enriched from blood (not recorded which). The V and J genes are TRBV7-2 and TRBJ1-1; possible D gene TRBD1, 5 bases. This chain's CDR3 is CASSLMGLNTEAFF. The CDR3 DNA follows: TGTGCCAGCAGCTTAATGGGGCTGAACACTGAAGCTTTCTTT.